Below, 21 T cell receptor beta chains from the same sample are listed, as sequenced in a study of Graves' ophthalmopathy and Graves' hyperthyroidism. The authors amplified TCR beta CDR3 regions from RNA transcripts. RT-PCR was first run with HTBI primers, then multiplex PCR in a second round. One entry per CDR3 protein, called by TCRdb with MiXCR from the multiplex PCR reads. The sample lists 200,000 to 300,000 distinct CDR3 sequences; around 42% were seen once. The source material was peripheral blood. These receptors all stem from an adult man with Graves' ophthalmopathy.

In nucleotides, the CDR3 is TGTGCCACCAGCACCAGGGAGAGCTACTACGAGCAGTACTTC. It codes for CATSTRESYYEQYF. This chain connects TRBV15 to TRBJ2-7; possibly TRBD1 or TRBD2 for D (5 bases each). The CDR3 loop spans 14 amino acids. The V gene lost 4 bases and the J gene lost 3 bases, with 13 bases spanning the gap. CDR1 is LNHNV, CDR2 YYDKDF, per germline (reference sequence).

The chain recombines TRBV10-3 with TRBJ2-5; no reliable D call. The CDR3 is 12 residues long. Trimming removed 8 bases from V and 2 bases from J, with 9 bases in between. Germline V gives CDR1 ENHRY, CDR2 SYGVKD. The CDR3 sequence is CAISSQQETQYF. The CDR3 DNA follows: TGTGCCATCTCTAGTCAGCAAGAGACCCAGTACTTC.

This sequence joins TRBV12-3 or TRBV12-4 and TRBJ2-2; 13 nucleotides align to TRBD2. The V and J ends lost 4 bases and 0 bases, in that order; junction bases with no gene match: 8. The CDR3 sequence is 19 residues long. This CDR3 is CASSWGTSGGAPNTGELFF. CDR3 DNA: TGTGCCAGCAGTTGGGGAACTAGCGGGGGGGCCCCGAACACCGGGGAGCTGTTTTTT.

This chain joins TRBV19 and TRBJ1-5, with a possible D match to TRBD1 (5 bases). The CDR3 is 12 residues long. Trimming left V 4 bases short and J 6 bases short, with 7 bases between. Germline assignment: CDR1 LNHDA and CDR2 SQIVND (reference sequence). The CDR3 reads CASSTGVQPQHF. The CDR3 region has the DNA TGTGCCAGTAGTACGGGGGTTCAGCCCCAGCATTTT.

As to this clonotype: One end of the junction does not line up with germline, which may come from a read error. V and J are TRBV10-3 and TRBJ1-5; tentative D call: TRBD1 (6 bases). The end of the DNA aligns better with TRBJ2-3, so the J call may be wrong. Germline loops: CDR1 ENHRY, CDR2 SYGVKD. This CDR3 comprises 15 residues. CDR3 in amino acids: CASSLEGQGTDTQYF. In DNA, the CDR3 is TGTGCCAGCAGTCTCGAGGGACAAGGCACAGATACGCAGTATTTT.

The V and J genes are TRBV15 and TRBJ2-7, with 10 positions matching TRBD2. CDR1 and CDR2 from the germline V gene are LNHNV and YYDKDF (reference sequence). The V and J ends lost 0 bases and 0 bases, in that order; junction bases with no gene match: 2. This CDR3 contains 16 residues. The CDR3 protein is CATSRELAGISYEQYF. The CDR3 DNA reads TGTGCCACCAGCAGAGAACTAGCGGGAATCTCCTACGAGCAGTACTTC. Together with reference TRBV15 and TRBJ2-7, the CDR3 gives the full variable domain: DAMVIQNPRYQVTQFGKPVTLSCSQTLNHNVMYWYQQKSSQAPKLLFHYYDKDFNNEADTPDNFQSRRPNTSFCFLDIRSPGLGDTAMYLCATSRELAGISYEQYFGPGTRLTVT.

The chain carries TRBV4-1 and TRBJ1-5, with D unclear. This CDR3 has 15 residues. Germline-derived CDR1 and CDR2 are MGHRA and YSYEKL. Trimming pared 0 bases from V and 2 bases from J, leaving 8 bases between. The CDR3 protein is CASSQEGSGNQPQHF. CDR3 sequence (DNA): TGCGCCAGCAGCCAAGAGGGGTCGGGCAATCAGCCCCAGCATTTT.

About this clonotype itself: One base away lies a much larger clone, so this may be a sequencing read error. The chain is built from TRBV29-1 and TRBJ1-1; TRBD1 might be the D (6 bases). Trimming cost V 5 bases and J 3 bases, with 10 bases left between them. The CDR3 is 12 residues long. Looked up from germline, CDR1 is SQVTM and CDR2 is ANQGSEA. This CDR3 reads CSVPGADTEAFF. The CDR3 DNA is TGCAGCGTTCCGGGGGCGGACACTGAAGCTTTCTTT. Using reference TRBV29-1 and TRBJ1-1 for the parts outside the CDR3, the full variable domain is SAVISQKPSRDICQRGTSLTIQCQVDSQVTMMFWYRQQPGQSLTLIATANQGSEATYESGFVIDKFPISRPNLTFSTLTVSNMSPEDSSIYLCSVPGADTEAFFGQGTRLTVV.

V gene TRBV5-1 combines with J gene TRBJ2-7; D unclear. The end of the DNA is better explained by TRBJ2-1, so the J call may be wrong. Germline loops: CDR1 SGHRS, CDR2 YFSETQ. The CDR3 totals 15 residues. The CDR3 protein is CASSFTLTAYNEQFF. CDR3 DNA sequence: TGCGCCAGCAGCTTTACACTGACCGCATACAATGAGCAGTTCTTC.

A single count supports this clonotype. This sequence joins TRBV29-1 and TRBJ2-3; 7 bases match TRBD1. The V gene's germline CDR1 is SQVTM and CDR2 ANQGSEA. V trimming: 1 base; J trimming: 3 bases; junction bases outside the gene matches: 13. The CDR3 extends over 17 amino acids. In DNA, the CDR3 is TGCAGCGTTGAAGGGAAAGCATGGACAGGCCTAACAGATACGCAGTATTTT. It is translated as CSVEGKAWTGLTDTQYF.

This clonotype came up many times. The V call is TRBV29-1, the J call TRBJ2-5; 14 bases map to TRBD2. The V gene's germline CDR1 is SQVTM and CDR2 ANQGSEA. The CDR3 sequence is 14 residues long. The J segment lost 5 bases and the V segment lost 6 bases, leaving 5 bases of the junction unmatched. The CDR3 sequence is CSVGLAGGLETQYF. CDR3 nucleotide sequence: TGCAGCGTCGGACTAGCGGGAGGTTTGGAGACCCAGTACTTC.

V usage is TRBV9 and J usage is TRBJ2-5; 7 bases align to TRBD2. Germline assignment: CDR1 SGDLS and CDR2 YYNGEE. The CDR3 covers 16 residues. Losses at the gene ends were 4 bases for V and 1 base for J; bases not matched to a gene: 10. DNA of the CDR3: TGTGCCAGCAGCCCTACCCAGCGGGAAACCCAAGAGACCCAGTACTTC. Translation gives CASSPTQRETQETQYF.

The V gene is TRBV12-3 or TRBV12-4, the J gene TRBJ2-2; D not resolved. Trimming stripped 2 bases from V and 15 bases from J, with 16 bases between. The CDR3 is made up of 13 amino acids. CDR3 region: CASSLLKKGMMFF. DNA for the CDR3: TGTGCCAGCAGTTTACTCAAAAAGGGAATGATGTTTTTT.

This clonotype came up a few times. The chain links TRBV24-1 to TRBJ1-1; 7 bases line up with TRBD1. V dropped 2 bases and J dropped 3; count of bases not matched to a gene: 2. Germline CDR1 KGHDR, CDR2 SFDVKD. The CDR3 totals 14 residues. CDR3 amino acids: CATSDSGGYTEAFF. As DNA, the CDR3 is TGTGCCACCAGTGATTCAGGGGGGTACACTGAAGCTTTCTTT.

V gene TRBV2 combines with J gene TRBJ2-5, with 8 bases identical to TRBD1. J gave up 5 bases and V 4 bases, and 6 bases lay outside the gene matches. The germline CDR1 and CDR2 sequences are SNHLY and FYNNEI. The length of the CDR3 is 14 residues. The CDR3: CASSVDRGQETQYF. The CDR3 DNA reads as TGTGCCAGCAGTGTCGACAGGGGTCAGGAGACCCAGTACTTC.

CDR3 bases: TGCAGTGTCCCCGGACTAGCGGTGGAGACCCAGTACTTC. As protein: CSVPGLAVETQYF. The chain carries TRBV20-1 and TRBJ2-5; 10 nucleotides align to TRBD2. Germline lookup yields CDR1 DFQATT and CDR2 SNEGSKA (reference sequence). V trimming: 7 bases; J trimming: 5 bases; junction bases outside the gene matches: 7. The CDR3 loop spans 13 amino acids.

The chain links TRBV29-1 to TRBJ2-7; D is perhaps TRBD1 (6 bases). The DNA end lines up better with TRBJ2-1; the J call may be wrong. Germline V gives CDR1 SQVTM, CDR2 ANQGSEA. The CDR3 is made up of 14 amino acids. CDR3 nucleotides: TGCAGCGTTGCAGGGGACATTAGCTCCTACGAGCAGTTCTTC. As protein: CSVAGDISSYEQFF.

The genes are TRBV15 and TRBJ1-6; D not certain. The CDR3 loop spans 17 amino acids. CDR1 and CDR2 from the germline V gene are LNHNV and YYDKDF (reference sequence). V dropped 0 bases and J dropped 4 bases, with 13 bases sitting between them. CDR3 region: CATSRDHRAHYNSPLHF. The CDR3 coding sequence is TGTGCCACCAGCAGAGATCATAGGGCGCATTATAATTCACCCCTCCACTTT.

The sample holds a few counts of this clonotype. J is TRBJ2-2 and V is TRBV5-1, with TRBD2 matching over 13 bases. In germline, CDR1 is SGHRS, CDR2 YFSETQ. V trimming: 0 bases; J trimming: 11 bases; junction bases outside the gene matches: 10. This CDR3 has 17 amino acids. The CDR3 nucleotides read TGCGCCAGCAGCTTGGCACTAGCGGGGGGGCCCGTCGGAGAGCTGTTTTTT. Protein: CASSLALAGGPVGELFF.

On this clonotype itself: Since a much larger clone is just one base distant, this may be a read error. Lacking the conserved final phenylalanine or tryptophan, this CDR3 likely reflects a read error. V gene TRBV7-2 combines with J gene TRBJ1-2; D is unclear. Germline CDR1 reads SGHTA; CDR2 reads FQGNSA. Deletions cut 5 bases from V and 5 bases from J, with 15 bases between. The CDR3 length is 14 residues. CDR3 sequence (DNA): TGTGCCAGCAGCAGGTCCGTCTTTGGGTATGGCTACACCCTC. Translating it yields CASSRSVFGYGYTL.

This clonotype was found once. J is TRBJ1-5 and V is TRBV6-6, with 10 nucleotides matching TRBD1. V shed 6 bases and J 2 bases; nucleotides not matched to a gene: 13. CDR3 length equals 18 residues. Germline lookup yields CDR1 MNHNY and CDR2 SVGAGI (reference sequence). CDR3 nucleotides: TGTGCCAGCAGCCCATGGGGACAGGGGTCCGGTGGCAATCAGCCCCAGCATTTT. Translating gives CASSPWGQGSGGNQPQHF.